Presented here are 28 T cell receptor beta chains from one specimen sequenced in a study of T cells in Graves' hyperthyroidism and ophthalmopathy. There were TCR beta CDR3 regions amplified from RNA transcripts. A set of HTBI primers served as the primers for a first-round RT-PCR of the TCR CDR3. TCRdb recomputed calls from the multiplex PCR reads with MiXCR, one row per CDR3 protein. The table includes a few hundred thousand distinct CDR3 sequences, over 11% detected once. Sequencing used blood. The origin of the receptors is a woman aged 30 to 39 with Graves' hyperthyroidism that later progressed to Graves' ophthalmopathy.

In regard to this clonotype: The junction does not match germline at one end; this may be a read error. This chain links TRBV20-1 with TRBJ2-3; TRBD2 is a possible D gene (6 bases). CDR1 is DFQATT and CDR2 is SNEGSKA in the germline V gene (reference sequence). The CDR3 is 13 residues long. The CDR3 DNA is TGCGGTGCTACTCCGGGACTCACAGATACGCAGTATTTT. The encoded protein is CGATPGLTDTQYF.

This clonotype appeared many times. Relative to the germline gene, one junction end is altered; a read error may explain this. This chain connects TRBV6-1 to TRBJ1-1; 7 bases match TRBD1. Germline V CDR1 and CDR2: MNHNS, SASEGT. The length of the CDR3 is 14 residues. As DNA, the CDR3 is TGTACCAGCAGTGAAGACAGGGCGGGCACTGAAGCTTTCTTT. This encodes CTSSEDRAGTEAFF.

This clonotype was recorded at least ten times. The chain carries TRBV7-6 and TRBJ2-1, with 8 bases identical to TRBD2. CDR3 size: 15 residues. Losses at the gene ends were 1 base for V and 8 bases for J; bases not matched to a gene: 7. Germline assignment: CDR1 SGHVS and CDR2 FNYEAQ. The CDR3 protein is CASSLGGSGTDEQFF. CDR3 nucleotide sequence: TGTGCCAGCAGCTTAGGTGGTAGCGGGACTGATGAGCAGTTCTTC.

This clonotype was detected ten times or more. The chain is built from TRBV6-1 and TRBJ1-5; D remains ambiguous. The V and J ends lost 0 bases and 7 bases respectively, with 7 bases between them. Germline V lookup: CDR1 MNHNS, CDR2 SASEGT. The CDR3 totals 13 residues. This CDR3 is CASSEAGSQPQHF. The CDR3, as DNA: TGTGCCAGCAGTGAAGCGGGATCGCAGCCCCAGCATTTT.

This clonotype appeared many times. The chain's CDR3 is CASMLAGTDTQYF. The CDR3 nucleotides read TGTGCCAGCATGTTAGCGGGAACAGATACGCAGTATTTT. V is TRBV6-2 or TRBV6-3 and J is TRBJ2-3, with 8 bases identical to TRBD2. Germline assignment: CDR1 MNHEY and CDR2 SVGEGT. The CDR3 has 13 residues. With V trimmed by 7 bases and J by 3 bases, 3 bases remained unmatched.

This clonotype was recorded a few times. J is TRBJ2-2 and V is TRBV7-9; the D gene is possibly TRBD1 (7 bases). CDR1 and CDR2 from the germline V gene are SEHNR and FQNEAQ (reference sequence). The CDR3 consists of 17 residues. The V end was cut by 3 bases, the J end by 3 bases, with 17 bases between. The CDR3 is CASSLSGGTDHTGELFF. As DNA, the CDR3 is TGTGCCAGCAGCTTGAGTGGGGGGACAGACCACACCGGGGAGCTGTTTTTT.

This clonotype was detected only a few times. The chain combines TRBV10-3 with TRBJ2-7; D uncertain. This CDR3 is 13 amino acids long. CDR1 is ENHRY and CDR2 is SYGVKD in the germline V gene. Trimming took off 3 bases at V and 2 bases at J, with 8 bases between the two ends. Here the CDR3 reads CAISDDTAYEQYF. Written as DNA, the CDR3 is TGTGCCATCAGTGATGACACAGCCTACGAGCAGTACTTC.

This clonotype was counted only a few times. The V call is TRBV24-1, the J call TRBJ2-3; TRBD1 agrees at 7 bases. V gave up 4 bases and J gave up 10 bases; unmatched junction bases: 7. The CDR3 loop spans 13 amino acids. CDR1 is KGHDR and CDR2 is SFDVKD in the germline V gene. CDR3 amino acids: CATSDPGQLPQYF. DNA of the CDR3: TGTGCCACCAGTGACCCGGGACAGCTGCCGCAGTATTTT.

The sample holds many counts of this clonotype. CDR3 protein: CASSTRLAGAHNEQFF. The CDR3 coding sequence is TGTGCCAGCAGCACGAGACTAGCGGGAGCTCACAATGAGCAGTTCTTC. The genes are TRBV7-9 and TRBJ2-1, with 12 bases lining up with TRBD2. The CDR3 spans 16 residues. The germline V gene has CDR1 SEHNR and CDR2 FQNEAQ (reference sequence). V gave up 5 bases and J gave up 5 bases; unmatched junction bases: 7.

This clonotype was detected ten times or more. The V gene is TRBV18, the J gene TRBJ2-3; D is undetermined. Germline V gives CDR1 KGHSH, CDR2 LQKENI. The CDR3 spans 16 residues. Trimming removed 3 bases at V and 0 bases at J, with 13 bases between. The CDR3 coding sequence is TGTGCCAGCTCACCGTTTGACAAATCTAGCACAGATACGCAGTATTTT. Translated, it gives CASSPFDKSSTDTQYF. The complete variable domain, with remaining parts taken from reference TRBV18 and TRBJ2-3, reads NAGVMQNPRHLVRRRGQEARLRCSPMKGHSHVYWYRQLPEEGLKFMVYLQKENIIDESGMPKERFSAEFPKEGPSILRIQQVVRGDSAAYFCASSPFDKSSTDTQYFGPGTRLTVL.

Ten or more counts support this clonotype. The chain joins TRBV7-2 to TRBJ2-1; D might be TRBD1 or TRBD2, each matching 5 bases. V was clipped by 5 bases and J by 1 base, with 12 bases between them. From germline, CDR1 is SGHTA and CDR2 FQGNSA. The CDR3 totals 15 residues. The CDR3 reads CASSAPRGSYNEQFF. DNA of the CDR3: TGTGCCAGCAGCGCCCCGAGGGGATCCTACAATGAGCAGTTCTTC. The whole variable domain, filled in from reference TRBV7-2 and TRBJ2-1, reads GAGVSQSPSNKVTEKGKDVELRCDPISGHTALYWYRQSLGQGLEFLIYFQGNSAPDKSGLPSDRFSAERTGGSVSTLTIQRTQQEDSAVYLCASSAPRGSYNEQFFGPGTRLTVL.

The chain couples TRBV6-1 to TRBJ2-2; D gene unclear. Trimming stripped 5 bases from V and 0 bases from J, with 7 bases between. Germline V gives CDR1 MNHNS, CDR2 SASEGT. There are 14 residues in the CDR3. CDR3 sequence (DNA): TGTGCCAGCAGTTATGACGCGAACACCGGGGAGCTGTTTTTT. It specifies CASSYDANTGELFF.

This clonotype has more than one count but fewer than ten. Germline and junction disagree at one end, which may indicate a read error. Written as DNA, the CDR3 is TGTGCCAGCAATTACTACACGGGACTAGCGGGAGCCGAGCAGTTCTTC. Translation gives CASNYYTGLAGAEQFF. The chain uses TRBV6-5 and TRBJ2-1; TRBD2 matches at 14 bases. The CDR3 consists of 16 residues. Germline V lookup: CDR1 MNHEY, CDR2 SVGAGI.

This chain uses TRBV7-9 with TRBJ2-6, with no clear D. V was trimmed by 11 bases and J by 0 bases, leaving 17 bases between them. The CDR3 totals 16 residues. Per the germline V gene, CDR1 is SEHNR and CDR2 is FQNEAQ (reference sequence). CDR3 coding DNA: TGTGCCGGCCTAGAAGACACCGCCTCTGGGGCCAACGTCCTGACTTTC. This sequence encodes CAGLEDTASGANVLTF.

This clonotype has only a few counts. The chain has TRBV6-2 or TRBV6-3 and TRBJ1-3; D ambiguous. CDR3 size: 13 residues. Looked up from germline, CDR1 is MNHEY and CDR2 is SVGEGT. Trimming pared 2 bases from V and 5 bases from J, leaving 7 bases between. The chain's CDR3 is CASSYIGRNTIYF. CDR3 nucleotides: TGTGCCAGCAGTTACATAGGCCGAAACACCATATATTTT.

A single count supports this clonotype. The CDR3 coding sequence is TGCGCCAGCAGCCCAAGCGGCGGGAGGACAACCGGGGAGCTGTTTTTT. Its translation: CASSPSGGRTTGELFF. The chain has TRBV4-1 and TRBJ2-2; 8 bases map to TRBD2. The CDR3 is 16 amino acids. CDR1 is MGHRA, CDR2 YSYEKL, per germline. V lost 4 bases to trimming and J lost 5 bases; unmatched junction nucleotides: 9.

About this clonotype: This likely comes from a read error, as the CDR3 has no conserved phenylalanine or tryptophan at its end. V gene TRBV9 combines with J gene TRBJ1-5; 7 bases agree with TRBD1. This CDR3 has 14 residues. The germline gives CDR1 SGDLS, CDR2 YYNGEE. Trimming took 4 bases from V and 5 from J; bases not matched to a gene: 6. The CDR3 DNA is TGTGCCAGCAGCTTGGCAGGGGGTTATCAGCCCCAGCATCTT. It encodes CASSLAGGYQPQHL.

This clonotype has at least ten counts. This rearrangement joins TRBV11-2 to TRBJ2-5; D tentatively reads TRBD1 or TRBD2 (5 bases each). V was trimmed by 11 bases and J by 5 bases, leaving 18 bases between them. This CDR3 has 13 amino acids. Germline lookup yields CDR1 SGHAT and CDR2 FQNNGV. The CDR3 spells CACNGDGRETQYF. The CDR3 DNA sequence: TGTGCCTGCAATGGGGACGGTCGGGAGACCCAGTACTTC.

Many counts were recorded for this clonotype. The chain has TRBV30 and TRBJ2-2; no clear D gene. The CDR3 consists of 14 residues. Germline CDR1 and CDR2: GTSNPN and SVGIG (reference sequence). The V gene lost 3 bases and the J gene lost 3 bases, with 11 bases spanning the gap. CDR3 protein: CAWSPSGYTGELFF. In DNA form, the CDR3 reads TGTGCCTGGAGCCCCTCTGGCTACACCGGGGAGCTGTTTTTT.

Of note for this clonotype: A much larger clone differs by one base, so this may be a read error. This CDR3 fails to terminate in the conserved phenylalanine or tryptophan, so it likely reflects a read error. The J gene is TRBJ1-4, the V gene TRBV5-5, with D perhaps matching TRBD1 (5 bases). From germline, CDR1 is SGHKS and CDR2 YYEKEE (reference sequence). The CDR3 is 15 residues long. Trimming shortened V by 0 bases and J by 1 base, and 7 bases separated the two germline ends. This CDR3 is CASSLEGITNEKLFV. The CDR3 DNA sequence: TGTGCCAGCAGCTTGGAGGGGATAACTAATGAAAAACTGTTTGTT.

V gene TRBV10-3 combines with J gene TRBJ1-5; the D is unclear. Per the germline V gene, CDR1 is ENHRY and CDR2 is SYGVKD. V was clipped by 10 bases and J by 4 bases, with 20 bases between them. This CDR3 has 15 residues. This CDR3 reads CATRPEIQENQPQHF. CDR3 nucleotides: TGTGCCACCCGTCCGGAGATTCAGGAGAATCAGCCCCAGCATTTT.

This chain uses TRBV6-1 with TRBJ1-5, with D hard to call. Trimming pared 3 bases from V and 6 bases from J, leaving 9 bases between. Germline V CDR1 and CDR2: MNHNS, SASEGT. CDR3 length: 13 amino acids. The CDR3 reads CASSDRMGQPQHF. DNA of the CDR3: TGTGCCAGCAGTGACAGAATGGGTCAGCCCCAGCATTTT.

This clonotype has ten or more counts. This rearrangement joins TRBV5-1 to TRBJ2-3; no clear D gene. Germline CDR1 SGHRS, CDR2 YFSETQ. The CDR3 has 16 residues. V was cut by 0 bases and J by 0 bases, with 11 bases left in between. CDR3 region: CASSLGASGSTDTQYF. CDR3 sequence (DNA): TGCGCCAGCAGCTTGGGAGCGAGTGGCAGCACAGATACGCAGTATTTT.

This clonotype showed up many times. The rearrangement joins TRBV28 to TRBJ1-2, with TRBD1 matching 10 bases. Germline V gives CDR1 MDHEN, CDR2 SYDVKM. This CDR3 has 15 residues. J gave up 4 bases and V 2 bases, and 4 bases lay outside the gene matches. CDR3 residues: CASSLPTGGTYGYTF. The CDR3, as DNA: TGTGCCAGCAGTTTACCGACAGGGGGCACCTATGGCTACACCTTC.

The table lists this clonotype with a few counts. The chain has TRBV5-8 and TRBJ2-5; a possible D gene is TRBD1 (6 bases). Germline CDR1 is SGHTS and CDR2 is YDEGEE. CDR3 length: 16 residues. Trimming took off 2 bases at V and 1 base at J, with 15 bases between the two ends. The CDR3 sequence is CASSFGTGSSQETQYF. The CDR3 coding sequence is TGTGCCAGCAGCTTTGGAACAGGGTCGAGCCAAGAGACCCAGTACTTC.

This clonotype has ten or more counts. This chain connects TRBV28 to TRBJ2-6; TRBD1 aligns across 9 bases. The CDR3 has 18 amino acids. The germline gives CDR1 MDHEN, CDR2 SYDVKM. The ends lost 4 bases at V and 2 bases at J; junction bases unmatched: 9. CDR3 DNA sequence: TGTGCCAGCAGTTCCCCGGGACAGGGAAAAGCTGGGGCCAACGTCCTGACTTTC. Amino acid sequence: CASSSPGQGKAGANVLTF.

CDR3 sequence: CASTRQTQISNQPQHF. The CDR3 DNA sequence: TGTGCCAGCACTCGACAGACCCAGATATCCAATCAGCCCCAGCATTTT. The chain recombines TRBV6-2 or TRBV6-3 with TRBJ1-5; D might be TRBD1 (5 bases). Trimming cost V 7 bases and J 3 bases, with 19 bases left between them. The length of the CDR3 is 16 residues. Germline V gene data show CDR1 as MNHEY and CDR2 as SVGEGT.

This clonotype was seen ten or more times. This CDR3 reads CASLSREVPYEQYF. The CDR3 nucleotides are TGTGCCAGCCTTAGCAGGGAGGTCCCCTACGAGCAGTACTTC. V and J are TRBV27 and TRBJ2-7; D perhaps matches TRBD2 (6 bases). Trimming left V 8 bases short and J 2 bases short, with 16 bases between. Germline assignment: CDR1 MNHEY and CDR2 SMNVEV (reference sequence). The CDR3 consists of 14 residues.